The clone carrying this T cell receptor (beta chain) was observed a few times. No antigen is known for it. CDR3 length equals 12 residues. V lost 6 bases and J lost 4, with 7 bases in between. CDR1 MGHRA and CDR2 YSYEKL come from the germline V gene. The entry originates in a study of T cell repertoires in cytomegalovirus infection. Study at large: Public TCR beta signatures were indicative of both CMV infection and a matching HLA type. Findings and limits, study-wide: Individuals carrying CMV plus the relevant HLA were identified by cumulative frequency of public TCR beta families. In two of eight donors, the top clonotype was HLA-C-restricted CMV-specific.

TCRdb re-derived calls from the reads in MiXCR, one entry per CDR3 protein. The data contain some 230,000 distinct CDR3 sequences, 22% of them singletons. The TCR was taken from a human donor in good health (CMV status not recorded). Some clones in this sample may be carry-over from other donors' samples. Sequencing used CD8+ T cells from PBMCs. This chain links TRBV4-1 with TRBJ2-1; tentatively, D is TRBD1 (5 bases). This chain's CDR3 is CASRDRYNEQFF. CDR3 DNA: TGCGCCAGCAGAGACAGATACAATGAGCAGTTCTTC.